This T cell receptor beta chain was captured in a study of T cells after yellow fever vaccination. About the study: For low cell numbers, libraries were made with SMART-Seq v4 Ultra Low Input. Study results and caveats: Once the booster was given, most primary-vaccination clones reappeared, at approximately 97% for CD4 and roughly 90% for CD8.

To note about this clonotype: Its antigen is as yet unknown.

The authors made TCR cDNA by 5'RACE template switching, adding a universal primer site and UMIs. TCRdb redid the calling of the 5' RACE reads with MiXCR, one entry per CDR3 protein. The data show 250,000 to 300,000 distinct CDR3 sequences, roughly 13% seen once. The CDR3 is 15 amino acids. From germline, CDR1 is SQVTM and CDR2 ANQGSEA. V was pared by 6 bases and J by 4 bases, with 21 bases between. The source was CD4+ T cells sorted from PBMCs, collected 45 days after the yellow fever booster vaccination. J is TRBJ1-2 and V is TRBV29-1; D perhaps matches TRBD1 (5 bases). The source is a man aged 25-45 years who received the YFV17D yellow fever vaccine. This CDR3 is CSVAGITGVSYGYTF. The CDR3 DNA sequence: TGCAGCGTCGCCGGGATCACGGGGGTTAGCTATGGCTACACCTTC.